This T cell receptor (beta chain) was observed in a study of T cells after yellow fever vaccination. Study-level findings and limits: The secondary response peaked faster, at day 5 versus 15, but was weaker. Overlap between CD4 and CD8 compartments was detected for a small share of clonotypes.

Germline lookup yields CDR1 MNHEY and CDR2 SMNVEV (reference sequence). With 5 bases clipped from V and 8 bases from J, the junction kept 11 bases outside the gene matches. The CDR3 runs to 16 residues. The sample holds many counts of this clonotype. Its cognate antigen is unknown. Conversion of TCR transcripts into cDNA relied on 5'RACE template switching, which added a universal primer site and UMIs. From the 5' RACE reads, TCRdb called clonotypes with MiXCR, one entry per CDR3 protein. This table holds approximately 250,000 distinct CDR3 sequences, roughly 3.5% found once. Sequencing used PBMCs, obtained 15 days after the yellow fever booster vaccination. The chain combines TRBV27 with TRBJ1-4, with 10 bases fitting TRBD1. This clonotype was sampled from a man in his late teens or twenties who received the YFV17D yellow fever vaccine. The CDR3 DNA sequence: TGTGCCAGCAGTCTCTCGACCGGGACAGGGGACGAAAAACTGTTTTTT. It yields the protein CASSLSTGTGDEKLFF.